Listed below are T cell receptor beta chains from one sample, sequenced in a study of T cell responses to AZD1222 COVID-19 vaccine. Clones were read by immunoSEQ multiplex PCR, and TCRdb kept only the in-frame ones, dropping some. The sample lists some 140,000 clones; approximately 94% were seen once. This specimen consisted of peripheral blood, obtained on day 0 of AZD1222 vaccination. Receptors were obtained from an adult in good health. The CDR3 runs from the conserved cysteine through the conserved F or W. A D gene is named only where the DNA matches it firmly. The size of a clone is reported for some rows only, either as once, few or many, or as a class for expanded clones.

d_call j_call v_call clone_size cdr3_nt cdr3_aa
TRBD1 TRBJ1-4 TRBV28 . TGTGCCAGCAGTCAGCCCGGGACAGGGAATGAAAAACTGTTTTTT CASSQPGTGNEKLFF
TRBD1 TRBJ1-4 TRBV5-1 . TGCGCCAGCGGGCCGGAGGGGGCGGCTAATGAAAAACTGTTTTTT CASGPEGAANEKLFF
TRBD1 TRBJ2-7 TRBV5-4 once TGTGCCAGCAGCCGAGGACAGGGGGCTTACGAGCAGTACTTC CASSRGQGAYEQYF
TRBD1 TRBJ2-7 TRBV6-5 . TGTGCCACCGAACCAACAGGGGTCTCCTACGAGCAGTACTTC CATEPTGVSYEQYF
. TRBJ1-4 TRBV16 few TGTGCCAGCAGCCAAATCGAGGGGGGAGGCGAAAAACTGTTTTTT CASSQIEGGGEKLFF
TRBD1 TRBJ1-2 TRBV18 once TGTGCCAGCTCACCAAGGGACAGCTATGGCTACACCTTC CASSPRDSYGYTF
TRBD1 TRBJ1-1 TRBV5-1 . TGCGCCAGCGGGCAGGACAGGGGATGGGGGACTGAAGCTTTCTTT CASGQDRGWGTEAFF
. TRBJ1-6 TRBV12-3/TRBV12-4 . TGTGCCAGCAGTACAGTGGGGAATTCACCCCTCCACTTT CASSTVGNSPLHF
TRBD1 TRBJ2-2 TRBV6-5 few TGTGCCAGCAGACCCCCGGGACAGCCCACCGGGGAGCTGTTTTTT CASRPPGQPTGELFF
. TRBJ1-1 TRBV19 . TGTGCCAGTAGTATGAGGGGAATAACGAACACTGAAGCTTTCTTT CASSMRGITNTEAFF
. TRBJ1-5 TRBV6-6 . TGTGCCAGCAGTATTCAGAGGATGGATCAGCCCCAGCATTTT CASSIQRMDQPQHF
TRBD1 TRBJ2-7 TRBV14 once TGTGCCAGCAGCCACCCCGGGACAGCGGAGGACGAGCAGTACTTC CASSHPGTAEDEQYF
. TRBJ2-2 TRBV19 . TGTGCCAGTAGTATGGCAGGGGCGAACACCGGGGAGCTGTTTTTT CASSMAGANTGELFF
TRBD1 TRBJ2-7 TRBV10-1 . TGCGCCAGCAGTAGAGACAGGGAACACGAGCAGTACTTC CASSRDREHEQYF
TRBD2 TRBJ2-1 TRBV28 . TGTGCCAGCAGTTTAGGACTAGCGGTCAATGAGCAGTTCTTC CASSLGLAVNEQFF
. TRBJ1-1 TRBV6-6 . TGTGCCAGCAGGACAGGACCTGGGGCTTTCTTT CASRTGPGAFF
. TRBJ1-5 TRBV4-2 . TGTGCCAGCAGCCAAGCCTCCGACTTCAGGGGAGGAAATCAGCCCCAGCATTTT CASSQASDFRGGNQPQHF
TRBD2 TRBJ2-1 TRBV28 . TGTGCCAGCAGTTCGAACAAAGGGACTAGCGGGCCCAGCTCCTACAATGAGCAGTTCTTC CASSSNKGTSGPSSYNEQFF
. TRBJ2-1 TRBV19 . TGTGCCAGTAGTATTGTGTATTTGGGATACAATGAGCAGTTCTTC CASSIVYLGYNEQFF
. TRBJ2-5 TRBV6-1 once TGTGCCAGCAGTGAAGTGGGACGTCTGCAAGAGACCCAGTACTTC CASSEVGRLQETQYF
. TRBJ2-2 TRBV6-6 . TGTGCCAGCAGTATGGACTTACCGAACACCGGGGAGCTGTTTTTT CASSMDLPNTGELFF
. TRBJ1-3 TRBV4-2 . TGTGCCAGCAGCCAAGGGGCAGGAGCGGCTGGAAACACCATATATTTT CASSQGAGAAGNTIYF
. TRBJ1-2 TRBV6-2/TRBV6-3 . TGTGCCAGCAGTCCCCGGCCCACCCGGAACCACTATGGCTACACCTTC CASSPRPTRNHYGYTF
. TRBJ1-6 TRBV7-2 . TGTGCCAGCAGCTTAGTAGCAGCAAATAATTCACCCCTCCACTTT CASSLVAANNSPLHF
. TRBJ1-1 TRBV12-3/TRBV12-4 . TGTGCCAGCAGTTCGAGGGGGAACACTGAAGCTTTCTTT CASSSRGNTEAFF
. TRBJ1-2 TRBV4-3 . TGCGCCAGCAGCCCGATCGGGGGGTGGCCGTATGGCTACACCTTC CASSPIGGWPYGYTF
. TRBJ1-1 TRBV24-1 . TGTGCCACCAGTGAGACGGGTAACACTGAAGCTTTCTTT CATSETGNTEAFF
TRBD1 TRBJ2-2 TRBV2 . TGTGCCACCGGGACAGGGAACACCGGGGAGCTGTTTTTT CATGTGNTGELFF
TRBD1 TRBJ1-1 TRBV5-1 . TGCGCCAGCAGCGGGGGAAGAAGGGACAGGGGCCAAGCTTTCTTT CASSGGRRDRGQAFF
TRBD2 TRBJ2-3 TRBV27 . TGTGCCAGCAGTTTGATTCGGCGGGAGGGCACAGATACGCAGTATTTT CASSLIRREGTDTQYF
TRBD2 TRBJ2-1 TRBV5-6 once TGTGCCAGCGGCCGTAGCGGGTATTACAATGAGCAGTTCTTC CASGRSGYYNEQFF